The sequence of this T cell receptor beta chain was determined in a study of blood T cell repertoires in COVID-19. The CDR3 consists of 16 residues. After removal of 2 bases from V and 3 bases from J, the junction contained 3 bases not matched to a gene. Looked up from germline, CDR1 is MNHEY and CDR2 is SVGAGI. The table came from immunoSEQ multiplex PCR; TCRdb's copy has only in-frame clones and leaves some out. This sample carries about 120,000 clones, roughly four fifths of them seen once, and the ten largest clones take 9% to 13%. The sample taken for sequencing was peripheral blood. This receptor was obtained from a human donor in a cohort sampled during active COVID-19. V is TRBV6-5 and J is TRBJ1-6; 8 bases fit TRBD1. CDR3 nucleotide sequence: TGTGCCAGCAGTTACGTTGGGACAGGCTATAATTCACCCCTCCACTTT. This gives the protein CASSYVGTGYNSPLHF.